This T cell receptor beta chain was captured by sequencing in a study of blood T cell repertoires in COVID-19. J was trimmed by 0 bases and V by 4 bases; bases with no gene match: 2. The V gene's germline CDR1 is SGHKS and CDR2 YYEKEE (reference sequence). The CDR3 sequence is 15 residues long. Recruitment covered roughly 24 US areas and drew participants whose ages spanned roughly 18 to 100 years. Participants reported their clinical history, and cohort assignment relied on those reports. Cohort 3 donors counted as recovered after two negative PCRs, clearance, or resolved symptoms. The method was immunoSEQ multiplex PCR; TCRdb's version includes in-frame clones alone and lacks a portion of them. The table includes 250,000 to 350,000 clones, 80% to 95% detected once.

Sequenced material: PBMCs or T cells enriched from blood (not recorded which). The chain carries TRBV5-5 and TRBJ2-1; 9 bases match TRBD2. The TCR was taken from a woman aged 25-40 years who had recovered from COVID-19. CDR3 nucleotide sequence: TGTGCCAGCAGCGAGACTAGCGGCTCCTACAATGAGCAGTTCTTC. It yields the protein CASSETSGSYNEQFF.